These T cell receptor beta chains were read from a single sample in a study of regulatory T cells in long-lasting Graves disease. Each CDR3 protein is one row after TCRdb ran MiXCR on the multiplex PCR reads. Of nearly 350,000 distinct CDR3 sequences detected, about 19% appear once; the ten largest clones hold less than 30%. The sequenced sample was peripheral blood mononuclear cells (PBMCs), obtained when the disease was refractory, from a patient treated with antithyroid drugs. The receptor set was obtained from a female donor with Graves disease. Each CDR3 is given with its conserved first and last residue. Fields, in order: D gene, V gene, clone size, J gene, CDR3 length, CDR3 protein, CDR3 DNA. D genes are given only for firm matches. Size is omitted from some rows. Given values are once, few, many or a class for expanded clones.

d_call: -; v_call: TRBV7-2; clone_size: -; j_call: TRBJ1-1; cdr3_length: 15; cdr3_aa: CASSYKPGLNTEAFF; cdr3_nt: TGTGCCAGCAGCTACAAGCCGGGGTTGAACACTGAAGCTTTCTTT
d_call: -; v_call: TRBV28; clone_size: many; j_call: TRBJ1-1; cdr3_length: 14; cdr3_aa: CASSLRGINTEAFF; cdr3_nt: TGTGCCAGCAGTTTACGAGGGATCAACACTGAAGCTTTCTTT
d_call: -; v_call: TRBV29-1; clone_size: many; j_call: TRBJ1-2; cdr3_length: 12; cdr3_aa: CSVVPANYGYTF; cdr3_nt: TGCAGCGTAGTTCCAGCAAACTATGGCTACACCTTC
d_call: -; v_call: TRBV20-1; clone_size: -; j_call: TRBJ2-5; cdr3_length: 14; cdr3_aa: CSARDRGSQETQYF; cdr3_nt: TGCAGTGCTAGAGATAGGGGCAGCCAAGAGACCCAGTACTTC
d_call: TRBD1; v_call: TRBV7-2; clone_size: many; j_call: TRBJ1-6; cdr3_length: 14; cdr3_aa: CASSSQGRNSPLHF; cdr3_nt: TGTGCCAGCAGCTCACAGGGGAGAAATTCACCCCTCCACTTT
d_call: TRBD1; v_call: TRBV4-1; clone_size: -; j_call: TRBJ1-2; cdr3_length: 16; cdr3_aa: CASSQVPGQVTYGYTF; cdr3_nt: TGCGCCAGCAGCCAAGTACCCGGACAGGTAACCTATGGCTACACCTTC
d_call: TRBD2; v_call: TRBV2; clone_size: many; j_call: TRBJ2-4; cdr3_length: 16; cdr3_aa: CASRGGTQRAKNIQYF; cdr3_nt: TGTGCCAGCAGGGGGGGGACCCAAAGGGCCAAAAACATTCAGTACTTC
d_call: -; v_call: TRBV29-1; clone_size: many; j_call: TRBJ2-5; cdr3_length: 16; cdr3_aa: CSVEDLSGWYQETQYF; cdr3_nt: TGCAGCGTTGAAGATCTAAGCGGTTGGTACCAAGAGACCCAGTACTTC
d_call: -; v_call: TRBV3-1; clone_size: -; j_call: TRBJ1-5; cdr3_length: 16; cdr3_aa: CASSAGWGGSNQPQHF; cdr3_nt: TGTGCCAGCAGCGCAGGGTGGGGGGGTTCAAATCAGCCCCAGCATTTT
d_call: -; v_call: TRBV9; clone_size: few; j_call: TRBJ2-7; cdr3_length: 14; cdr3_aa: CASSVGQSPYEQYF; cdr3_nt: TGTGCCAGCAGCGTAGGTCAGAGCCCTTACGAGCAGTACTTC
d_call: -; v_call: TRBV27; clone_size: many; j_call: TRBJ1-2; cdr3_length: 17; cdr3_aa: CASTPTQDRGLVYGYTF; cdr3_nt: TGTGCCAGCACCCCAACACAGGACAGAGGCCTCGTATATGGCTACACCTTC
d_call: -; v_call: TRBV7-2; clone_size: many; j_call: TRBJ1-1; cdr3_length: 14; cdr3_aa: CASSLFSQNTEAFF; cdr3_nt: TGTGCCAGCAGCTTATTTTCTCAGAACACTGAAGCTTTCTTT
d_call: -; v_call: TRBV6-1; clone_size: -; j_call: TRBJ2-7; cdr3_length: 12; cdr3_aa: CASQREVYEQYF; cdr3_nt: TGTGCCAGCCAGAGGGAAGTCTACGAGCAGTACTTC
d_call: TRBD1; v_call: TRBV7-2; clone_size: few; j_call: TRBJ1-4; cdr3_length: 15; cdr3_aa: CASSLAGQGAEKLFF; cdr3_nt: TGTGCCAGCAGCTTAGCGGGACAGGGGGCGGAAAAACTGTTTTTT
d_call: TRBD1; v_call: TRBV27; clone_size: many; j_call: TRBJ2-7; cdr3_length: 16; cdr3_aa: CASSFLGRTGSYEQYF; cdr3_nt: TGTGCCAGCAGTTTCTTAGGTAGGACAGGATCCTACGAGCAGTACTTC
d_call: TRBD1; v_call: TRBV11-2; clone_size: many; j_call: TRBJ1-2; cdr3_length: 16; cdr3_aa: CASSLASGTENYGYTF; cdr3_nt: TGTGCCAGCAGCCTCGCATCCGGGACAGAAAACTATGGCTACACCTTC
d_call: -; v_call: TRBV6-9; clone_size: -; j_call: TRBJ1-6; cdr3_length: 19; cdr3_aa: CASSYSSSVAAGVGSPLHF; cdr3_nt: TGTGCCAGCAGTTACTCCAGCAGCGTTGCAGCAGGGGTAGGATCACCCCTCCACTTT
d_call: -; v_call: TRBV3-1; clone_size: few; j_call: TRBJ2-7; cdr3_length: 17; cdr3_aa: CASSQVGVNFRPYEQYF; cdr3_nt: TGTGCCAGCAGCCAAGTTGGTGTAAACTTCCGACCCTACGAGCAGTACTTC
d_call: -; v_call: TRBV29-1; clone_size: many; j_call: TRBJ1-1; cdr3_length: 13; cdr3_aa: CSVGTLMNTEAFF; cdr3_nt: TGCAGCGTTGGGACACTCATGAACACTGAAGCTTTCTTT
d_call: -; v_call: TRBV13; clone_size: many; j_call: TRBJ2-2; cdr3_length: 16; cdr3_aa: CASSATGRVNTGELFF; cdr3_nt: TGTGCCAGCAGCGCGACAGGGAGGGTGAACACCGGGGAGCTGTTTTTT
d_call: -; v_call: TRBV7-8; clone_size: -; j_call: TRBJ1-1; cdr3_length: 14; cdr3_aa: CASSLRTGDTEAFF; cdr3_nt: TGTGCCAGCAGCTTAAGGACCGGGGACACTGAAGCTTTCTTT
d_call: TRBD1; v_call: TRBV7-3; clone_size: many; j_call: TRBJ1-1; cdr3_length: 15; cdr3_aa: CASSKQGARNTEAFF; cdr3_nt: TGTGCCAGCAGCAAGCAGGGGGCGCGGAACACTGAAGCTTTCTTT
d_call: TRBD1; v_call: TRBV6-2/TRBV6-3; clone_size: -; j_call: TRBJ1-4; cdr3_length: 15; cdr3_aa: CASSASGTGFEKLFF; cdr3_nt: TGTGCCAGCAGTGCCTCCGGGACAGGGTTTGAAAAACTGTTTTTT
d_call: TRBD1; v_call: TRBV5-1; clone_size: many; j_call: TRBJ2-7; cdr3_length: 15; cdr3_aa: CASRDKTGALKEQYF; cdr3_nt: TGCGCCAGCAGAGATAAGACAGGGGCACTCAAGGAGCAGTACTTC
d_call: TRBD1; v_call: TRBV19; clone_size: -; j_call: TRBJ2-5; cdr3_length: 14; cdr3_aa: CASSSSGGRKTQYF; cdr3_nt: TGTGCCAGTAGTTCATCAGGGGGCAGGAAGACCCAGTACTTC
d_call: TRBD1; v_call: TRBV14; clone_size: few; j_call: TRBJ1-3; cdr3_length: 16; cdr3_aa: CASSQGWDRAGNTIYF; cdr3_nt: TGTGCCAGCAGCCAAGGATGGGACAGGGCTGGAAACACCATATATTTT
d_call: -; v_call: TRBV29-1; clone_size: -; j_call: TRBJ2-1; cdr3_length: 13; cdr3_aa: CSVEVRTNNEQFF; cdr3_nt: TGCAGCGTTGAAGTCCGGACCAACAATGAGCAGTTCTTC
d_call: -; v_call: TRBV5-4; clone_size: -; j_call: TRBJ1-1; cdr3_length: 15; cdr3_aa: CASSLKIQGNTEAFF; cdr3_nt: TGTGCCAGCAGCTTGAAAATTCAGGGGAACACTGAAGCTTTCTTT
d_call: TRBD1; v_call: TRBV28; clone_size: -; j_call: TRBJ2-1; cdr3_length: 16; cdr3_aa: CACSLWTGIGNNEQFF; cdr3_nt: TGTGCCTGCAGTTTATGGACAGGTATCGGTAATAATGAGCAGTTCTTC
d_call: -; v_call: TRBV3-1; clone_size: -; j_call: TRBJ2-7; cdr3_length: 15; cdr3_aa: CASSNGGVRLYEQYF; cdr3_nt: TGTGCCAGCAGCAATGGAGGGGTTAGGCTTTACGAGCAGTACTTC
d_call: TRBD1; v_call: TRBV12-3/TRBV12-4; clone_size: -; j_call: TRBJ2-7; cdr3_length: 16; cdr3_aa: CVSSYPQTGGSREQYF; cdr3_nt: TGTGTCAGCAGTTACCCTCAGACAGGGGGGTCTCGGGAGCAGTACTTC
d_call: -; v_call: TRBV7-2; clone_size: few; j_call: TRBJ2-2; cdr3_length: 15; cdr3_aa: CASSLGRSNTGELFF; cdr3_nt: TGTGCCAGCAGCTTGGGACGGTCGAACACCGGGGAGCTGTTTTTT
d_call: TRBD2; v_call: TRBV7-8; clone_size: -; j_call: TRBJ2-1; cdr3_length: 15; cdr3_aa: CASSLGRGGPNEQFF; cdr3_nt: TGTGCCAGCAGCTTGGGGCGGGGGGGCCCCAATGAGCAGTTCTTC
d_call: -; v_call: TRBV6-1; clone_size: many; j_call: TRBJ2-5; cdr3_length: 13; cdr3_aa: CASSTNFQETQYF; cdr3_nt: TGTGCCAGCAGTACCAATTTCCAAGAGACCCAGTACTTC
d_call: TRBD1; v_call: TRBV24-1; clone_size: many; j_call: TRBJ1-2; cdr3_length: 16; cdr3_aa: CATSDSMGTGNYGYTF; cdr3_nt: TGTGCCACCAGTGATTCCATGGGGACAGGGAACTATGGCTACACCTTC
d_call: -; v_call: TRBV7-8; clone_size: few; j_call: TRBJ2-7; cdr3_length: 11; cdr3_aa: CASSNRVEQYF; cdr3_nt: TGTGCCAGCAGCAACAGGGTCGAGCAGTACTTC
d_call: -; v_call: TRBV7-2; clone_size: few; j_call: TRBJ2-7; cdr3_length: 17; cdr3_aa: CASSLAKTRGQAYEQYF; cdr3_nt: TGTGCCAGCAGCTTAGCCAAGACTAGAGGGCAAGCCTACGAGCAGTACTTC
d_call: TRBD1; v_call: TRBV19; clone_size: -; j_call: TRBJ1-4; cdr3_length: 16; cdr3_aa: CASSLLPGQGSEKLFF; cdr3_nt: TGTGCCAGTAGTCTATTGCCGGGACAGGGAAGTGAAAAACTGTTTTTT
d_call: TRBD2; v_call: TRBV5-1; clone_size: few; j_call: TRBJ2-4; cdr3_length: 15; cdr3_aa: CASSLRLAAKNIQYF; cdr3_nt: TGCGCCAGCAGCTTGCGACTAGCGGCCAAAAACATTCAGTACTTC
d_call: TRBD1; v_call: TRBV19; clone_size: -; j_call: TRBJ2-7; cdr3_length: 14; cdr3_aa: CASTAPGGIYEQYF; cdr3_nt: TGTGCCAGTACAGCCCCAGGGGGTATCTACGAGCAGTACTTC
d_call: TRBD1; v_call: TRBV28; clone_size: -; j_call: TRBJ2-7; cdr3_length: 16; cdr3_aa: CASSVGTALTTYEQYF; cdr3_nt: TGTGCCAGCAGTGTAGGGACAGCTCTAACAACCTACGAGCAGTACTTC
d_call: -; v_call: TRBV20-1; clone_size: many; j_call: TRBJ1-2; cdr3_length: 14; cdr3_aa: CSARLRGGGYGYTF; cdr3_nt: TGCAGTGCTAGACTCCGCGGGGGCGGGTATGGCTACACCTTC
d_call: -; v_call: TRBV5-1; clone_size: -; j_call: TRBJ2-5; cdr3_length: 16; cdr3_aa: CASSLFLYGGRETQYF; cdr3_nt: TGCGCCAGCAGCTTGTTTTTGTATGGGGGCCGGGAGACCCAGTACTTC
d_call: -; v_call: TRBV6-2/TRBV6-3; clone_size: many; j_call: TRBJ1-2; cdr3_length: 13; cdr3_aa: CASVWGSGYGYTF; cdr3_nt: TGTGCCAGCGTCTGGGGAAGTGGCTATGGCTACACCTTC
d_call: -; v_call: TRBV24-1; clone_size: many; j_call: TRBJ2-5; cdr3_length: 13; cdr3_aa: CATRQLRGETQYF; cdr3_nt: TGTGCCACCAGACAGCTTCGCGGAGAGACCCAGTACTTC
d_call: -; v_call: TRBV29-1; clone_size: -; j_call: TRBJ1-4; cdr3_length: 13; cdr3_aa: CSVIGGGSEKLFF; cdr3_nt: TGCAGCGTTATCGGGGGCGGGAGTGAAAAACTGTTTTTT
d_call: TRBD1; v_call: TRBV4-3; clone_size: -; j_call: TRBJ2-7; cdr3_length: 14; cdr3_aa: CASSQAGQGYEQYF; cdr3_nt: TGCGCCAGCAGCCAAGCCGGACAGGGCTACGAGCAGTACTTC
d_call: TRBD1; v_call: TRBV19; clone_size: few; j_call: TRBJ2-5; cdr3_length: 15; cdr3_aa: CASSPTGTSGETQYF; cdr3_nt: TGTGCCAGTAGTCCGACAGGGACATCGGGGGAGACCCAGTACTTC
d_call: -; v_call: TRBV12-3/TRBV12-4; clone_size: few; j_call: TRBJ2-7; cdr3_length: 15; cdr3_aa: CASSPPGTLTYEQYF; cdr3_nt: TGTGCCAGCAGTCCACCCGGGACGCTTACCTACGAGCAGTACTTC
d_call: TRBD1; v_call: TRBV10-3; clone_size: -; j_call: TRBJ1-6; cdr3_length: 14; cdr3_aa: CAISDQGGDSPLHF; cdr3_nt: TGTGCCATCAGTGACCAGGGGGGGGATTCACCCCTCCACTTT
d_call: -; v_call: TRBV12-3/TRBV12-4; clone_size: many; j_call: TRBJ1-6; cdr3_length: 15; cdr3_aa: CASSPRPNLDSPLHF; cdr3_nt: TGTGCCAGCAGTCCCCGACCGAATTTGGATTCACCCCTCCACTTT
d_call: -; v_call: TRBV28; clone_size: many; j_call: TRBJ2-7; cdr3_length: 13; cdr3_aa: CASTPRRNYEQYF; cdr3_nt: TGTGCCAGCACCCCCCGGAGAAACTACGAGCAGTACTTC
d_call: -; v_call: TRBV4-1; clone_size: -; j_call: TRBJ1-1; cdr3_length: 14; cdr3_aa: CASSQVGYKGEAFF; cdr3_nt: TGCGCCAGCAGCCAAGTGGGGTACAAGGGTGAGGCTTTCTTT
d_call: TRBD1; v_call: TRBV7-6; clone_size: many; j_call: TRBJ1-5; cdr3_length: 15; cdr3_aa: CASSAGTGGIQPQHF; cdr3_nt: TGTGCCAGCAGCGCGGGAACAGGGGGCATTCAGCCCCAGCATTTT
d_call: -; v_call: TRBV4-3; clone_size: -; j_call: TRBJ1-2; cdr3_length: 15; cdr3_aa: CASSQGGGGSEGYTF; cdr3_nt: TGCGCCAGCAGCCAAGGAGGGGGGGGGTCTGAGGGCTACACCTTC
d_call: -; v_call: TRBV9; clone_size: many; j_call: TRBJ1-6; cdr3_length: 15; cdr3_aa: CASSVGGTDNSPLHF; cdr3_nt: TGTGCCAGCAGCGTAGGGGGAACTGATAATTCACCCCTCCACTTT
d_call: TRBD1; v_call: TRBV12-3/TRBV12-4; clone_size: few; j_call: TRBJ1-4; cdr3_length: 19; cdr3_aa: CASSLGGTGFYATNERLFF; cdr3_nt: TGTGCCAGCAGTTTAGGCGGGACAGGGTTCTATGCAACTAATGAAAGACTGTTTTTT
d_call: -; v_call: TRBV28; clone_size: -; j_call: TRBJ2-3; cdr3_length: 12; cdr3_aa: CAILRLGDTQYF; cdr3_nt: TGTGCCATCCTACGACTCGGTGATACGCAGTATTTT